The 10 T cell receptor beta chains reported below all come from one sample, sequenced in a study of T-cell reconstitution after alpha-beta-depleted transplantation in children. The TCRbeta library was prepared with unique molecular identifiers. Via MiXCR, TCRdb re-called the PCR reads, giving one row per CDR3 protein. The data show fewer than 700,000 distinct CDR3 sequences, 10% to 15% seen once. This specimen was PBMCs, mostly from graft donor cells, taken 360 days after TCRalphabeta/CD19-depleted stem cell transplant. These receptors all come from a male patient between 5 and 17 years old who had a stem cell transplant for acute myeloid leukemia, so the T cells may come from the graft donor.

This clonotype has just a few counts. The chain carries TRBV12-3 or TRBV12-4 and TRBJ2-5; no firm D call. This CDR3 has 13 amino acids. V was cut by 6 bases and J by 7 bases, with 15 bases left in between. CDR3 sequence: CASRVRKYGTQYF. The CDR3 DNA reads TGTGCCAGCAGGGTCAGGAAATACGGGACCCAGTACTTC.

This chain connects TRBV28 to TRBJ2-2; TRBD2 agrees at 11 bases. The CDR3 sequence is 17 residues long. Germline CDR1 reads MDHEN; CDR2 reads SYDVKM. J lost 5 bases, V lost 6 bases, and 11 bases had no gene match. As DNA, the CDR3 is TGTGCCAGCAGCTATTCCCAAGGGACTAGCGGTACCGGGGAGCTGTTTTTT. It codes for CASSYSQGTSGTGELFF.

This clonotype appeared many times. CDR3 in amino acids: CASSQAYRAAYEQYF. The CDR3 nucleotides read TGCGCCAGCAGCCAAGCATACAGGGCTGCCTACGAGCAGTACTTC. The V gene is TRBV4-3, the J gene TRBJ2-7; TRBD1 is a possible D gene (6 bases). The CDR3 runs to 15 residues. V was trimmed by 1 base and J by 2 bases, leaving 12 bases between them. Germline V lookup: CDR1 LGHNA, CDR2 YSLEER.

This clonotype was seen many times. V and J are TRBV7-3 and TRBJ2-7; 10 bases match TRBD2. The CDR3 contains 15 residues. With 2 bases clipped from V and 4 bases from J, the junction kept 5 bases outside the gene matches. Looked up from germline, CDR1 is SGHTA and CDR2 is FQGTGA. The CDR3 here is CASSLGPSGGYEQYF. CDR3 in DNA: TGTGCCAGCAGCTTAGGTCCTAGCGGGGGATACGAGCAGTACTTC.

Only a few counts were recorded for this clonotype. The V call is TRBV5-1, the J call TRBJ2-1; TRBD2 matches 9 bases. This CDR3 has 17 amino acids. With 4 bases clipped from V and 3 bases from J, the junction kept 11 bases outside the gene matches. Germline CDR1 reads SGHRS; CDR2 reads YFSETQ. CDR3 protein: CASSPLAGLAFYNEQFF. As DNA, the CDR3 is TGCGCCAGCAGCCCTCTGGCGGGACTAGCCTTCTACAATGAGCAGTTCTTC. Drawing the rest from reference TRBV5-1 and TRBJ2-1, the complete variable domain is KAGVTQTPRYLIKTRGQQVTLSCSPISGHRSVSWYQQTPGQGLQFLFEYFSETQRNKGNFPGRFSGRQFSNSRSEMNVSTLELGDSALYLCASSPLAGLAFYNEQFFGPGTRLTVL.

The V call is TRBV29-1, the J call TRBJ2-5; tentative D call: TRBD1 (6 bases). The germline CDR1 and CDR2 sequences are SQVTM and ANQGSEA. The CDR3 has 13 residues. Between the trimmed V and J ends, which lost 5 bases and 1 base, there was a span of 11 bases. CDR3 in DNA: TGCAGCGTTCCAGGACAGTCCCAAGAGACCCAGTACTTC. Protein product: CSVPGQSQETQYF.

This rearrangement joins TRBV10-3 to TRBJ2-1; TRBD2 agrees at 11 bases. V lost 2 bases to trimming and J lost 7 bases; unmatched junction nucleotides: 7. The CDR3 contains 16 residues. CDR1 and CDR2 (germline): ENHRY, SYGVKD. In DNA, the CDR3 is TGTGCCATCAGTGAGCCTAGCGGGAGGCTCCGGAATGAGCAGTTCTTC. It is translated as CAISEPSGRLRNEQFF.

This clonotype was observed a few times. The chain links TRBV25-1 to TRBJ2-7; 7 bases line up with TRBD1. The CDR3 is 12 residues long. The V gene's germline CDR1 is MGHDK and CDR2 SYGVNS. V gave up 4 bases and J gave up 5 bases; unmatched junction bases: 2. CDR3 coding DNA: TGTGCCAGCAGTGGGGACAGTCACGAGCAGTACTTC. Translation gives CASSGDSHEQYF.

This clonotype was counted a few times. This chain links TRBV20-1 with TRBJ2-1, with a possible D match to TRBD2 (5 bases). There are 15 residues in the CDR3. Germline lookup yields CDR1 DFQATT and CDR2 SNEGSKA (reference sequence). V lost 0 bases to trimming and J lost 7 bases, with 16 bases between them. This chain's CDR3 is CSAREIARVGNEQFF. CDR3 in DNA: TGCAGTGCTAGAGAGATAGCGAGGGTGGGAAATGAGCAGTTCTTC.

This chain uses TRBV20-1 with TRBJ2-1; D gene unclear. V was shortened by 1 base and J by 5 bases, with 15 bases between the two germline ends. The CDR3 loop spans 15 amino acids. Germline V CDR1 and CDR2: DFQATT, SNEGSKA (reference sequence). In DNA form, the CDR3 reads TGCAGTGCTAGAGTTGTGCTTTTTGGGGACAATGAGCAGTTCTTC. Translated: CSARVVLFGDNEQFF.